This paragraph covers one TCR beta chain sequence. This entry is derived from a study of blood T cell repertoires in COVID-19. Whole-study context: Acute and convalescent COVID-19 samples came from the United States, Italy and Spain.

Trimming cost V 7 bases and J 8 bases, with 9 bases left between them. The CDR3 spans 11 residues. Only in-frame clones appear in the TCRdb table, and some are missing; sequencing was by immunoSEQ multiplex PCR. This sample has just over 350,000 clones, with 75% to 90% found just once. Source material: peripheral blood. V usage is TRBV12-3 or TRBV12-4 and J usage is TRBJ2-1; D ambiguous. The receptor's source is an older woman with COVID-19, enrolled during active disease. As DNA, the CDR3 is TGTGCCAGCACCTCGTCCGATGAGCAGTTCTTC. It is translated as CASTSSDEQFF.